This TCR beta chain is from a study of T cell responses to AZD1222 COVID-19 vaccine listed by TCRdb under 2021. With respect to the entire study: TCR sequencing was performed for some 250 trial participants, of whom about 200 were given two doses of AZD1222 and around 25 were given two doses of MenACWY control vaccine. Trial participants were enrolled into age subgroups of 18-55, 56-69 and 70-plus years, which contained approximately 150, 28 and 58 TCR-sequenced participants, respectively. The research as a whole found: Conclusions about previously exposed vaccinees are limited because only six or seven AZD1222 recipients were SARS-CoV-2 seropositive at baseline. After two AZD1222 doses, spike-specific TCR breadth and depth were significantly higher than at day 0 and than in MenACWY recipients. Nearly half of unique spike-specific TCRs reportedly recognized epitopes outside regions mutated in the B.1.351 and B.1.1.7 variants. Because no day 14 peak-response samples were available, the repertoires could be characterized only after the peak T cell response. CD4 TCRs associated with the vaccine covered the entire spike protein, and the dominant responses were in regions 160-218 and 743-854. Most participants were white British and females outnumbered males, and the authors suggested that clonal diversity may have been underestimated. In the small 56-69-year group, the increase in depth fell short of significance, most likely because of low power.

Its CDR3 holds 14 amino acids, cysteine through phenylalanine. Only the CDR3 portion is preserved as DNA: 42 bases, with reading frame beginning at the first base. CDR1 and CDR2, looked up from the germline V gene, are KGHSH and LQKENI. V is shortened by 3 bases, J by 4 bases, and the region joining them spans 12 bases. The intended sense of this specimen's time point label: about 28 days (+/-7) after the second vaccine dose. AZD1222 recipients with second doses at about 4 weeks or about 12 weeks were pooled, because spike-specific TCR depth and breadth did not differ between schedules. Vaccinee samples came from UK trials COV001 and COV002, including a single-blind randomized controlled phase 2/3 trial of AZD1222 (ChAdOx1 nCoV-19) in healthy adults. For TCRbeta chain sequencing, PBMC samples from trial participants were taken at day 0 and at day 28 after the second dose. As concerns this clone: It has no known antigen specificity. There are no base qualities to consult, and no much larger clone falls within one base.

The CDR3 regions of human TCRbeta chains were analyzed by immunosequencing. For the original study's pipeline: TCRs in the repertoires were matched against a reference library of SARS-CoV-2-specific TCRs that had been generated with the MIRA antigen-specificity platform. Breadth was defined as the fraction of unique TCRs that were SARS-CoV-2-associated, and depth was defined as the fraction of total T cells that were SARS-CoV-2-associated. Using the MIRA data, each spike-specific TCR was mapped to the spike region that the TCR reacts to and placed in a CD4 or CD8 class. Log10-transformed breadth and depth values were compared by one-way ANOVA with Sidak's multiple comparisons tests. Entries here come from immuneACCESS through TCRdb and include only in-frame sequences with V and J called. Some clones fail to appear in such tables; in the studies checked, an unresolved V gene covers under half of the shortfall, and the cause of the remainder is unknown. That table supplies the V and J calls and clone size; D and trimming were determined from the DNA. This sample holds 160,000 or so clones; around 94% were observed only once. The ten largest clones capture approximately 4.6% of the sample.

Sample: peripheral blood, taken 28 days after the second AZD1222 dose. This receptor was obtained from an adult who received the AZD1222 COVID-19 vaccine. The chain is encoded by TRBV18 joined to TRBJ1-2, with a tentative D gene TRBD1 over 5 matching bases. The encoded CDR3 is CASSPQGGLYGYTF. The bases are TGTGCCAGCTCACCCCAGGGTGGCCTCTATGGCTACACCTTC.